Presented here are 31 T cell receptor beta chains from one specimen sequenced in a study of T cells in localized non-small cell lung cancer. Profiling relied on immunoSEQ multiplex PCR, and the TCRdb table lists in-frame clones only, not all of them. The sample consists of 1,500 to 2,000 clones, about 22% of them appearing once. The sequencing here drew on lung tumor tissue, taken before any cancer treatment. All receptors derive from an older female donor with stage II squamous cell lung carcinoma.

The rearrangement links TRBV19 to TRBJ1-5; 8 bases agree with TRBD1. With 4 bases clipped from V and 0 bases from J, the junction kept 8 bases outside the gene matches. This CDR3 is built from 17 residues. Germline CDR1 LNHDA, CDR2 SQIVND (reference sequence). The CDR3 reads CASSRLQGGYSNQPQHF. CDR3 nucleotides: TGTGCCAGTAGTAGATTACAGGGGGGATATAGCAATCAGCCCCAGCATTTT.

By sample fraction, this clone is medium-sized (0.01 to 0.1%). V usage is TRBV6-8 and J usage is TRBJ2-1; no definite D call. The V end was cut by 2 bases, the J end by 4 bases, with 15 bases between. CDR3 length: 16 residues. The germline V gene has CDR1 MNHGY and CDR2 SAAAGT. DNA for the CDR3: TGTGCCAGCAGTTACACTCACCGGGCACGATACAATGAGCAGTTCTTC. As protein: CASSYTHRARYNEQFF.

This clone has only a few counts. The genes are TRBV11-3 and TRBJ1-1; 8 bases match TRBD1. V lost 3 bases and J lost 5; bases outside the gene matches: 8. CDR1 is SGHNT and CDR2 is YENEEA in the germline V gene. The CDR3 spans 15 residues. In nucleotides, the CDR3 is TGTGCCAGCAGCTTGACAGGGAGGACAGGGACTGAAGCTTTCTTT. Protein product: CASSLTGRTGTEAFF.

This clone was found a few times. CDR3 region: CASSQRPGQGRTEAFF. The CDR3 region has the DNA TGTGCCAGCAGCCAGCGCCCGGGACAGGGAAGGACTGAAGCTTTCTTT. This sequence joins TRBV14 and TRBJ1-1; 9 positions agree with TRBD1. Unmatched junction bases numbered 10, after V lost 3 bases and J lost 5 bases. Germline V gene data show CDR1 as SGHDN and CDR2 as FVKESK. The CDR3 length is 16 residues.

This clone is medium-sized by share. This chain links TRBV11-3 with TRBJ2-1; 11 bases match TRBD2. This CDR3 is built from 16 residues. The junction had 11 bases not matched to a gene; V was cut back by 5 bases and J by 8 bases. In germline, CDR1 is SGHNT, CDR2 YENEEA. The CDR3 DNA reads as TGTGCCAGCAGCCCGGGGATAATAGCGGGAGGGGATGAGCAGTTCTTC. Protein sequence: CASSPGIIAGGDEQFF.

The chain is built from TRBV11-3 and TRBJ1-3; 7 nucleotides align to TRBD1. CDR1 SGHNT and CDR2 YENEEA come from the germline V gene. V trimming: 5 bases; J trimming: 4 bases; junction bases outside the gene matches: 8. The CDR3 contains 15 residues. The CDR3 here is CASSADRAGGNTIYF. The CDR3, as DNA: TGTGCCAGCAGCGCAGACAGGGCGGGCGGAAACACCATATATTTT.

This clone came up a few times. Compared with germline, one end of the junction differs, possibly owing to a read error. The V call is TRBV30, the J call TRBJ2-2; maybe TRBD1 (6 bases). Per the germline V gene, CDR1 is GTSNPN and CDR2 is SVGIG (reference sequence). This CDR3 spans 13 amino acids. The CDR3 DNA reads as TGTGCCTGGGACCACAGGGACCGCGGGCAGCTGTTTTTT. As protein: CAWDHRDRGQLFF.

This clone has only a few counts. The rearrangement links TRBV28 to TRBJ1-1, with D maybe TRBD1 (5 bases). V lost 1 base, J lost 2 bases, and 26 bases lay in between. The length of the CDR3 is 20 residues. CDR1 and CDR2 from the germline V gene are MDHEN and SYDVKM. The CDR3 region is CASSLFSLRRSREVNTEAFF. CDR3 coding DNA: TGTGCCAGCAGTTTATTTAGTCTACGTCGAAGCAGGGAAGTTAACACTGAAGCTTTCTTT.

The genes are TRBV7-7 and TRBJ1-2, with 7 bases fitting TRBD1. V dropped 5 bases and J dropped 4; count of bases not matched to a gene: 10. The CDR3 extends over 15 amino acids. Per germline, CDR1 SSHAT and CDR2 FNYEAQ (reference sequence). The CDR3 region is CASSQPLQGTYGYTF. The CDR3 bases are TGTGCCAGCAGCCAGCCCCTACAGGGGACCTATGGCTACACCTTC. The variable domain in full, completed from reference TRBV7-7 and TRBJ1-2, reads GAGVSQSPRYKVTKRGQDVTLRCDPISSHATLYWYQQALGQGPEFLTYFNYEAQPDKSGLPSDRFSAERPEGSISTLTIQRTEQRDSAMYRCASSQPLQGTYGYTFGSGTRLTVV.

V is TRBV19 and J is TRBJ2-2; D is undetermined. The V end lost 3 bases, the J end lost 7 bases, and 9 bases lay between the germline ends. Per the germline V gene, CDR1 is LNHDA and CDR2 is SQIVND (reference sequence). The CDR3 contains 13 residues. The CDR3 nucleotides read TGTGCCAGTAGTATGGCGTGGGGCGGGGAGCTGTTTTTT. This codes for CASSMAWGGELFF.

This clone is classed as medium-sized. CDR3 residues: CASSLEGVAGRGEQYF. CDR3 nucleotides: TGTGCCAGCAGCTTAGAGGGGGTCGCGGGTAGGGGAGAGCAGTACTTC. The gene calls are TRBV11-3 and TRBJ2-7; D is possibly TRBD1 or TRBD2 (5 bases each). Germline loops: CDR1 SGHNT, CDR2 YENEEA. The CDR3 has 16 amino acids. V lost 0 bases, J lost 7 bases, and 19 bases lay in between.

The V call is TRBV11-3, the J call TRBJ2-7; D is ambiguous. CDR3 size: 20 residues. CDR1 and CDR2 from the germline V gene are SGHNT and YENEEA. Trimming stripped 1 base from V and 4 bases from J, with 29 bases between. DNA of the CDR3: TGTGCCAGCAGCTTAGTGATTGAGGTTGGTTTTGACTCAGAACTATACGAGCAGTACTTC. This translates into CASSLVIEVGFDSELYEQYF.

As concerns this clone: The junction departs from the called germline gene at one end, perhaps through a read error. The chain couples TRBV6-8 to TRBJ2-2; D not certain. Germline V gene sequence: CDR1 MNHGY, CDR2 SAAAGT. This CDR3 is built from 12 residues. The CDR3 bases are TGTGCCATCAGTGACTCCCCCGGGGAGCTGTTTTTT. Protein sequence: CAISDSPGELFF.

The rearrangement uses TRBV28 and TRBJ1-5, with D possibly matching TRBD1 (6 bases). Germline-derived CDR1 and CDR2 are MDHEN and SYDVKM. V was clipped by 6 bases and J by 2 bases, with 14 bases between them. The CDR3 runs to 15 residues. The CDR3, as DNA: TGTGCCAGCAGGATACAGGGTCGGGGCAATCAGCCCCAGCATTTT. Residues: CASRIQGRGNQPQHF.

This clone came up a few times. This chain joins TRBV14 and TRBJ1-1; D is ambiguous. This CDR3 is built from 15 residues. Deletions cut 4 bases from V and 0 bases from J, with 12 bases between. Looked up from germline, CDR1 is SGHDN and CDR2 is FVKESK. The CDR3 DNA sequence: TGTGCCAGCAGCCGCCGAGGCCCAATGAACACTGAAGCTTTCTTT. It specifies CASSRRGPMNTEAFF.

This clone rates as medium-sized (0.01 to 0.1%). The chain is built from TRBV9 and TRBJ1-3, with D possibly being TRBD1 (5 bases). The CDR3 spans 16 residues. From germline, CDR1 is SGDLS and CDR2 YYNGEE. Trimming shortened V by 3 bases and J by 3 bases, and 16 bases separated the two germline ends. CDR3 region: CASSADMGLSGNTIYF. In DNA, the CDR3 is TGTGCCAGCAGCGCAGATATGGGACTTAGTGGAAACACCATATATTTT.

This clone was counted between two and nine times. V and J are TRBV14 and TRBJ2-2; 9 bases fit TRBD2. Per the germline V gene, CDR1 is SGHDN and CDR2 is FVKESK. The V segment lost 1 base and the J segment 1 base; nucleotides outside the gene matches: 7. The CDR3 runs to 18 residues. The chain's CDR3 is CASSQGAPTSGNTGELFF. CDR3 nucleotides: TGTGCCAGCAGCCAAGGAGCCCCGACTAGCGGGAACACCGGGGAGCTGTTTTTT.

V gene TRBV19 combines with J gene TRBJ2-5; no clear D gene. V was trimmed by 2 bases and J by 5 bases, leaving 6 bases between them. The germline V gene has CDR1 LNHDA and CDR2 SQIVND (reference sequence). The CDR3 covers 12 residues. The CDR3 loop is CASSILGETQYF. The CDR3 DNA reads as TGTGCCAGTAGTATACTAGGCGAGACCCAGTACTTC.

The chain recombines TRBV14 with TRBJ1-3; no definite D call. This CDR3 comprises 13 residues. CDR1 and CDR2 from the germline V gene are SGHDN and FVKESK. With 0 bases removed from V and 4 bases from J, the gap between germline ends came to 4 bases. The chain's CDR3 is CASSQDDGNTIYF. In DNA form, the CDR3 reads TGTGCCAGCAGCCAAGATGACGGAAACACCATATATTTT.

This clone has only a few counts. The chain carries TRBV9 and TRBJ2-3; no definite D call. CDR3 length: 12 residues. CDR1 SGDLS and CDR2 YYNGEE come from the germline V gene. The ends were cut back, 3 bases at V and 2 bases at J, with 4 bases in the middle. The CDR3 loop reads CASSGDTDTQYF. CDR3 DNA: TGTGCCAGCAGCGGTGACACAGATACGCAGTATTTT.

This CDR3 is CSVAGIVDEQYF. The CDR3 DNA sequence: TGCAGCGTTGCAGGTATTGTCGACGAGCAGTACTTC. The rearrangement uses TRBV29-1 and TRBJ2-7; unclear D gene. V gave up 4 bases and J gave up 5 bases, with 12 bases separating them. Germline lookup yields CDR1 SQVTM and CDR2 ANQGSEA. The CDR3 sequence is 12 residues long.

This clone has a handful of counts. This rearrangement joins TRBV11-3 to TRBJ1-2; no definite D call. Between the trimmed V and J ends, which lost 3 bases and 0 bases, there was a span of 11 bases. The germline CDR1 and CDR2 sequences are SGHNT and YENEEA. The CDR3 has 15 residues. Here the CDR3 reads CASSLYTYTNYGYTF. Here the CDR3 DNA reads TGTGCCAGCAGCTTGTATACATATACTAACTATGGCTACACCTTC.

The CDR3 coding sequence is TGTGCCAGCAGCTTAGGAGCGGCGAACACTGAAGCTTTCTTT. Translation: CASSLGAANTEAFF. This chain links TRBV9 with TRBJ1-1; D unresolved. V lost 4 bases and J 1 base, leaving 11 bases between the germline ends. The V gene's germline CDR1 is SGDLS and CDR2 YYNGEE. The CDR3 has 14 amino acids.

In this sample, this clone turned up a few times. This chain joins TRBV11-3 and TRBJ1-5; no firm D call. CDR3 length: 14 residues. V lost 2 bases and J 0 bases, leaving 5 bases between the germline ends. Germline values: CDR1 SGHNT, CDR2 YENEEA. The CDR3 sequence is CASSLRGSNQPQHF. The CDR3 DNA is TGTGCCAGCAGCTTACGAGGTAGCAATCAGCCCCAGCATTTT.

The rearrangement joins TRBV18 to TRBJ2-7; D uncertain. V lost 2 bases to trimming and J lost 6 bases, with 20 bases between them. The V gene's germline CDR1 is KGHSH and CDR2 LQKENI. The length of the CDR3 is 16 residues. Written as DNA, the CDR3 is TGTGCCAGCTCACCAAGCCGTCAATCCCTGGATCGCGAGCAGTACTTC. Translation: CASSPSRQSLDREQYF.

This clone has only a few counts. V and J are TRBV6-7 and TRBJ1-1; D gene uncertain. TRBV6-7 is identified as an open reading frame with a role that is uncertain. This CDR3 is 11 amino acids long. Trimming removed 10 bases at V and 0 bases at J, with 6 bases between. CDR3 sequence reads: CATNMNTEAFF. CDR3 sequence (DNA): TGTGCCACCAATATGAACACTGAAGCTTTCTTT.

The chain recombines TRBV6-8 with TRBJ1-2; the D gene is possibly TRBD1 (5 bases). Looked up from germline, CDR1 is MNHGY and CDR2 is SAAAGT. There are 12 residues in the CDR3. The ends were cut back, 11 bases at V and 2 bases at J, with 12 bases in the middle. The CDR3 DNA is TGTGCCGAATTGGGGGGGAACTATGGCTACACCTTC. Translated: CAELGGNYGYTF.

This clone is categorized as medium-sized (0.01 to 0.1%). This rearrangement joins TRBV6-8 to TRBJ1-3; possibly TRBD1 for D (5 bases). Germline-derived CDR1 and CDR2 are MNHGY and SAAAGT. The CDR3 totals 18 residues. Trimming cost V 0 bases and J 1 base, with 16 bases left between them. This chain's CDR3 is CASSYSVQGYHSGNTIYF. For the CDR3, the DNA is TGTGCCAGCAGTTACTCGGTCCAGGGATACCATTCTGGAAACACCATATATTTT.

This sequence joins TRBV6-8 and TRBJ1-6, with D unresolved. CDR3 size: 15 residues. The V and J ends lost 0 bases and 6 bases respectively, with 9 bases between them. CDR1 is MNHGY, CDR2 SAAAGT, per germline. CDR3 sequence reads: CASSYSTDLNSPLHF. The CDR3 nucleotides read TGTGCCAGCAGTTACTCTACGGACCTTAATTCACCCCTCCACTTT.

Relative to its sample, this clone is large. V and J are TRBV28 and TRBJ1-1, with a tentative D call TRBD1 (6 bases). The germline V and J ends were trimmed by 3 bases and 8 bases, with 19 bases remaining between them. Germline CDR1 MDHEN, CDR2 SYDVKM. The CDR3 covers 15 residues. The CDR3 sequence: CASSFRPGQPREAFF. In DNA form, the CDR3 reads TGTGCCAGCAGTTTCAGACCGGGACAACCGCGCGAAGCTTTCTTT.

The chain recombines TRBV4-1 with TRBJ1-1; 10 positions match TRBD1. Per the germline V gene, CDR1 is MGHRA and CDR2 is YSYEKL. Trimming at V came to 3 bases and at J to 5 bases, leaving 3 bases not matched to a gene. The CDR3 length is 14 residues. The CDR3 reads CASSQTGGFTEAFF. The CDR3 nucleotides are TGCGCCAGCAGCCAGACAGGGGGCTTTACTGAAGCTTTCTTT.